Included here is one T cell receptor beta chain sequence, with context. What it recognizes is unknown. The data belong to a study of T cell responses to AZD1222 COVID-19 vaccine. Study-wide findings and caveats: Nearly half of spike-specific TCRs reportedly target variant regions that are unmutated in the B.1.351 and B.1.1.7 variants.

Measured with immunoSEQ multiplex PCR; TCRdb has only the in-frame clones, and not every one. This table has roughly 100,000 clones, around 82% appearing once. The receptor was derived from an adult in good health. The specimen was peripheral blood, collected on day 0 of AZD1222 vaccination.

The CDR3 loop is CASSPEETQYF. CDR3 nucleotides: TGTGCCAGCTCACCTGAAGAGACCCAGTACTTC. The gene calls are TRBV18 and TRBJ2-5; D unclear. Germline-derived CDR1 and CDR2 are KGHSH and LQKENI. This CDR3 region has 11 residues. V lost 3 bases and J lost 3, with 2 bases in between. The full variable domain, rest sourced from reference TRBV18 and TRBJ2-5, is NAGVMQNPRHLVRRRGQEARLRCSPMKGHSHVYWYRQLPEEGLKFMVYLQKENIIDESGMPKERFSAEFPKEGPSILRIQQVVRGDSAAYFCASSPEETQYFGPGTRLLVL.